These 22 T cell receptor beta chains were all obtained from the same sample, sequenced in a study of siplizumab effects on memory and regulatory T cells. This table comes from immunoSEQ multiplex PCR, and its TCRdb copy is limited to in-frame clones, with some not included. The sample holds 45,000 to 60,000 clones, about 88% seen once. Sequenced sample: naive CD8+ T cells sorted from blood. The receptors here all came from a human donor in good health.

The chain employs TRBV4-1 and TRBJ2-7, with 7 bases aligning to TRBD2. The junction had 13 bases not matched to a gene; V was cut back by 1 base and J by 7 bases. The CDR3 covers 16 residues. Germline V gene data show CDR1 as MGHRA and CDR2 as YSYEKL. The CDR3 reads CASSQVGAGVVEEQYF. CDR3 in DNA: TGCGCCAGCAGCCAAGTGGGCGCGGGAGTGGTTGAAGAGCAGTACTTC.

The chain uses TRBV6-1 and TRBJ1-1; 7 nucleotides match TRBD1. Germline trimming cut 4 bases from V and 8 bases from J; bases unmatched to any gene: 10. Germline V CDR1 and CDR2: MNHNS, SASEGT. This CDR3 is 14 amino acids long. For the CDR3, the DNA is TGTGCCAGCAGTGTATGGGGGACAGCCGGCGAAGCTTTCTTT. Translation: CASSVWGTAGEAFF.

The rearrangement uses TRBV21-1 and TRBJ2-4; no check of the table's D call, TRBD1, against the DNA was made. TRBV21-1 represents a pseudogene. The CDR3 spans 15 residues. In DNA form, the CDR3 reads TGTGCCAGCACGCCCGACAGGGGAAGAAAAAACATTCAGTACTTC. Its translation: CASTPDRGRKNIQYF.

Concerning this clone itself: One end of the junction is discordant with germline, which a read error may explain. The chain recombines TRBV14 with TRBJ2-7; 7 nucleotides match TRBD1. This CDR3 contains 14 residues. Germline V gene data show CDR1 as SGHDN and CDR2 as FVKESK. The CDR3 DNA reads TGTGCCGGCAGCCACCGGGACAGAGACTACGAGCAGTACTTC. It yields the protein CAGSHRDRDYEQYF.

The chain couples TRBV30 to TRBJ2-7; D gene uncertain. CDR1 GTSNPN and CDR2 SVGIG come from the germline V gene (reference sequence). V lost 4 bases to trimming and J lost 3 bases, with 7 bases between them. This CDR3 comprises 11 residues. CDR3 protein: CAWTDHYEQYF. CDR3 nucleotides: TGTGCCTGGACGGATCACTACGAGCAGTACTTC.

This clone was observed a handful of times. The chain combines TRBV4-2 with TRBJ1-1; D is unresolved. The CDR3 loop spans 13 amino acids. V shed 1 base and J shed 7 bases, with 10 bases lying between them. The germline V gene encodes CDR1 LGHNA and CDR2 YNFKEQ. CDR3 bases: TGTGCCAGCAGCCAAGGCTGGGGAGGTGAAGCTTTCTTT. Its protein is CASSQGWGGEAFF.

V is TRBV5-6 and J is TRBJ1-2; the D is unclear. CDR3 length: 14 residues. V was shortened by 0 bases and J by 1 base, with 7 bases between the two germline ends. Germline-derived CDR1 and CDR2 are SGHDT and YYEEEE. CDR3 nucleotide sequence: TGTGCCAGCAGCTTGGGGAGGCTTAACTATGGCTACACCTTC. It specifies CASSLGRLNYGYTF.

The chain carries TRBV7-9 and TRBJ1-2, with D unclear. The CDR3 extends over 14 amino acids. CDR1 and CDR2 from the germline V gene are SEHNR and FQNEAQ (reference sequence). V was shortened by 5 bases and J by 6 bases, with 16 bases between the two germline ends. The CDR3 is CASSRRDARDGYTF. The CDR3 DNA is TGTGCCAGCAGCCGAAGAGACGCCCGGGATGGCTACACCTTC. Drawing the rest from reference TRBV7-9 and TRBJ1-2, the complete variable domain is DTGVSQNPRHKITKRGQNVTFRCDPISEHNRLYWYRQTLGQGPEFLTYFQNEAQLEKSRLLSDRFSAERPKGSFSTLEIQRTEQGDSAMYLCASSRRDARDGYTFGSGTRLTVV.

In regard to this clone: The junction and the germline gene differ at one end; a read error may be behind it. The rearrangement uses TRBV9 and TRBJ1-2; tentatively, D is TRBD1 (6 bases). The germline V gene has CDR1 SGDLS and CDR2 YYNGEE. This CDR3 region has 12 residues. The CDR3 here is CASSVESQGRSF. The CDR3 DNA sequence: TGTGCCAGCAGCGTTGAATCCCAGGGGCGATCCTTC.

V is TRBV6-6 and J is TRBJ2-7; D is uncertain. There are 15 residues in the CDR3. CDR1 and CDR2 from the germline V gene are MNHNY and SVGAGI (reference sequence). Deletions cut 0 bases from V and 4 bases from J, with 13 bases between. The CDR3, as DNA: TGTGCCAGCAGTTACTCGAGTCTGGTCGGGTACGAGCAGTACTTC. Its translation is CASSYSSLVGYEQYF.

In this sample, this clone turned up once. This rearrangement joins TRBV5-6 to TRBJ2-2; 7 bases align to TRBD2. Trimming removed 2 bases from V and 6 bases from J; junction bases left unmatched: 7. The CDR3 extends over 15 amino acids. In germline, CDR1 is SGHDT, CDR2 YYEEEE. The CDR3 is CASSFRGGGAGELFF. The CDR3 bases are TGTGCCAGCAGCTTTCGCGGGGGTGGTGCCGGGGAGCTGTTTTTT.

The chain has TRBV7-6 and TRBJ2-7, with a tentative D call TRBD2 (6 bases). The V and J ends lost 6 bases and 0 bases respectively, with 21 bases between them. Germline V lookup: CDR1 SGHVS, CDR2 FNYEAQ. The CDR3 covers 17 residues. The CDR3 region is CASSLSRAGPSSYEQYF. CDR3 nucleotide sequence: TGTGCCAGCAGTCTCAGCCGTGCGGGACCTTCCTCCTACGAGCAGTACTTC.

The genes are TRBV11-1 and TRBJ2-7; D gene unclear. Germline values: CDR1 SGHAT, CDR2 FQDESV (reference sequence). The CDR3 spans 12 residues. V dropped 3 bases and J dropped 4 bases, with 7 bases sitting between them. The CDR3 sequence is CASSLLEYEQYF. The CDR3 DNA sequence: TGTGCCAGCAGCTTGCTCGAATACGAGCAGTACTTC. The full variable domain, completed using reference TRBV11-1 and TRBJ2-7, is EAEVAQSPRYKITEKSQAVAFWCDPISGHATLYWYRQILGQGPELLVQFQDESVVDDSQLPKDRFSAERLKGVDSTLKIQPAELGDSAMYLCASSLLEYEQYFGPGTRLTVT.

The V and J genes are TRBV27 and TRBJ1-1; D is possibly TRBD1 (6 bases). Per germline, CDR1 MNHEY and CDR2 SMNVEV (reference sequence). Trimming removed 0 bases at V and 5 bases at J, with 16 bases between. The CDR3 spans 16 residues. In nucleotides, the CDR3 is TGTGCCAGCAGTTTATCTGCAGGGGCCCCGGGGACTGAAGCTTTCTTT. Residues: CASSLSAGAPGTEAFF.

This chain uses TRBV11-3 with TRBJ1-1; D unresolved. The CDR3 extends over 13 amino acids. V lost 1 base and J lost 2, with 5 bases in between. In germline, CDR1 is SGHNT, CDR2 YENEEA. The CDR3 loop reads CASSLGFNTEAFF. The CDR3 DNA is TGTGCCAGCAGCTTAGGGTTTAACACTGAAGCTTTCTTT.

The sample holds a few counts of this clone. This rearrangement joins TRBV4-2 to TRBJ1-1; TRBD1 might be the D (6 bases). Germline V gene lookup returns CDR1 LGHNA and CDR2 YNFKEQ. The CDR3 is made up of 14 amino acids. With 1 base removed from V and 3 bases from J, the gap between germline ends came to 9 bases. CDR3 nucleotides: TGTGCCAGCAGCCAAGCAGGGGAGTACACTGAAGCTTTCTTT. It translates to CASSQAGEYTEAFF.

The J gene is TRBJ2-5, the V gene TRBV2, with a tentative D call TRBD1 (6 bases). This CDR3 spans 15 amino acids. Trimming pared 1 base from V and 1 base from J, leaving 10 bases between. Germline CDR1 SNHLY, CDR2 FYNNEI. CDR3 loop: CASSEGRDIQETQYF. In nucleotides, the CDR3 is TGTGCCAGCAGTGAAGGCCGGGACATCCAAGAGACCCAGTACTTC.

This sequence joins TRBV13 and TRBJ1-2; D gene unclear. V was pared by 1 base and J by 8 bases, with 14 bases between. The CDR3 contains 14 residues. CDR1 and CDR2 from the germline V gene are PRHDT and FYEKMQ (reference sequence). The CDR3 bases are TGTGCCAGCAGCTTAGAAAGGGTCTCCCTCGGCTACACCTTC. Translated: CASSLERVSLGYTF.

The rearrangement links TRBV7-3 to TRBJ2-5; D gene uncertain. The V end lost 1 base, the J end lost 5 bases, and 14 bases lay between the germline ends. This CDR3 is 15 amino acids long. Germline CDR1 SGHTA, CDR2 FQGTGA. The CDR3 is CASSLMGLLEETQYF. The DNA of the CDR3 is TGTGCCAGCAGCTTAATGGGTCTATTGGAGGAGACCCAGTACTTC.

This rearrangement joins TRBV27 to TRBJ2-7, with D maybe TRBD2 (5 bases). The CDR3 is made up of 13 amino acids. Trimming pared 8 bases from V and 3 bases from J, leaving 14 bases between. Germline V lookup: CDR1 MNHEY, CDR2 SMNVEV (reference sequence). The CDR3 DNA follows: TGTGCCAGCGCATACGGGGTTCACTACGAGCAGTACTTC. This gives the protein CASAYGVHYEQYF.

The V and J genes are TRBV7-6 and TRBJ2-1; 9 positions match TRBD2. This CDR3 region has 15 residues. Per the germline V gene, CDR1 is SGHVS and CDR2 is FNYEAQ. The V and J ends lost 1 base and 5 bases, in that order; junction bases with no gene match: 3. Written as DNA, the CDR3 is TGTGCCAGCAGCTTAGACGCGGGAGGGGACAATGAGCAGTTCTTC. Protein: CASSLDAGGDNEQFF. Based on the CDR3 plus reference TRBV7-6 and TRBJ2-1, the full variable domain is GAGVSQSPRYKVTKRGQDVALRCDPISGHVSLYWYRQALGQGPEFLTYFNYEAQQDKSGLPNDRFSAERPEGSISTLTIQRTEQRDSAMYRCASSLDAGGDNEQFFGPGTRLTVL.

The count of this clone is one. V usage is TRBV12-5 and J usage is TRBJ2-3; 11 nucleotides align to TRBD2. Per germline, CDR1 LGHNT and CDR2 FRNRAP. With V trimmed by 4 bases and J by 5 bases, 8 bases remained unmatched. This CDR3 is 16 amino acids long. This CDR3 is CASGSPLAGELDTQYF. DNA of the CDR3: TGTGCTAGTGGTTCCCCACTAGCGGGAGAATTAGATACGCAGTATTTT.